This T cell receptor (beta chain) was captured by sequencing in a study of cytomegalovirus exposure and HLA in healthy donors. Details on this clone: Its target is not known.

PCR involved 60 Vbeta and 13 Jbeta primers. Sequencing was performed with immunoSEQ multiplex PCR; in TCRdb, only in-frame clones are kept and a portion is missing. This sample lists approximately 70,000 clones; its ten largest clones have about 4%. Study results and limitations: Later analysis associated a missense DCLRE1C variant with TCR beta V- and J-gene trimming. Investigators reported 150 to 200 TCR beta chains as tied to cytomegalovirus.

The source is a female donor in good health and CMV-seropositive. Sequencing input: PBMCs.

The CDR3 reads CASRSTTETFYGYTF. DNA for the CDR3: TGTGCCAGCAGATCGACGACAGAGACTTTCTATGGCTACACCTTC. This sequence joins TRBV7-9 and TRBJ1-2; possibly TRBD1 for D (5 bases). Germline CDR1 and CDR2: SEHNR and FQNEAQ (reference sequence). CDR3 length: 15 amino acids. V gave up 6 bases and J gave up 4 bases, with 18 bases separating them.